This paragraph reports one T cell receptor beta chain. Its antigen is unknown. Base qualities are not recorded, but no much larger clone differs from it by a single base. Sequencing relied on an Illumina NovaSeq 6000. cDNA libraries for TCRalpha and TCRbeta were prepared by 5'RACE using constant-segment primers, with sample barcodes and unique molecular identifiers added. RNA was extracted from every sample with Trizol reagent. Library amplification was performed in two PCR steps, and a second sample barcode and Illumina TruSeq adapters were introduced in the second step. Sequencing of libraries was performed on an Illumina NovaSeq with 2 x 150 bp paired-end reads. The authors' pipeline ran thus. The reads were demultiplexed and collapsed into UMI-guided consensus sequences using migec v1.2.7. Using mixcr v2.1.11, UMI consensuses were aligned to TRA and TRB V and J templates and then assembled into clonotypes. Expanded or contracted clonotypes were those called significant by both edgeR and NoisET, with noise models trained on biological replicates. For edgeR calls, a false discovery rate-adjusted p below 0.01 and a log2 fold-change threshold of 1 were applied. As an exploratory analysis of dynamics, PCA with hierarchical clustering was applied to max-normalized trajectories of the 1000 most abundant clonotypes. The CD4 or CD8 phenotype of responding clones was assigned using the separately sequenced CD4+ and CD8+ repertoires. Through fastp at Q25 and MiXCR, TCRdb rebuilt clones from the public reads, retaining in-frame beta chains. Identical CDR3 proteins give one entry, which carries the most common genes and DNA. The V and J calls follow TCRdb's processing rather than the paper's. This sample has about 470,000 distinct CDR3 sequences in its table, and around a sixth of those were observed once. The ten largest account for 12% of the sample.

Ficoll-Paque density gradient centrifugation was the method used to isolate PBMCs. This sample is part of a study of T-cell memory formation after mild COVID-19 (TCRdb year 2021). With regard to the full study: Most TCR sequence clusters were specific to one of the two donors. Two young, previously healthy adult volunteers, one female and one male, were included in the cohort. In a couple of donors, T-cell clones that expanded and contracted after mild COVID-19 were tracked by sequencing TCRalpha and TCRbeta repertoires over time.

Between the V and J ends, shortened by 0 bases and 1 base respectively, the junction contains 22 bases. CDR1 and CDR2 are drawn from the germline V gene (reference sequence): LNHNV, YYDKDF. From cysteine to phenylalanine, the CDR3 is 20 amino acids long. The DNA shown is the 60-base CDR3, in frame from base 1. General findings and caveats noted by the study authors: Clones contracting from day 15 to 85 had balanced CD4/CD8 phenotypes, while a second wave expanding from day 15 to 37 was biased towards CD4+. Some responding clones were found in pre-infection memory, which suggests that pre-existing cross-reactive memory T cells took part in the SARS-CoV-2 response. SARS-CoV-2 specificity was not confirmed for the second-wave clones peaking on day 37. Contracting CD4+ clones were found mainly in CM and EM memory subsets, while CD8+ clones were enriched in EMRA. The study covered only two mild cases, and larger cohorts including severe cases with pre-infection samples were considered necessary.

Rearrangement joined TRBV15 to TRBJ2-4, with no D gene named confidently. The sample was PBMCs or a T cell subset sorted from them (not recorded which). The receptor was derived from an adult woman who had mild COVID-19 (a few samples of this study predate the infection). The sample titles of this study are shuffled in the database, so cell type and time point are left out; the donor was told from shared clones. The CDR3 here reads CATSRERTHRVQFAKNIQYF. The DNA sequence is as follows: TGTGCCACCAGCAGAGAGCGGACCCATCGGGTGCAGTTCGCCAAAAACATTCAGTACTTC.